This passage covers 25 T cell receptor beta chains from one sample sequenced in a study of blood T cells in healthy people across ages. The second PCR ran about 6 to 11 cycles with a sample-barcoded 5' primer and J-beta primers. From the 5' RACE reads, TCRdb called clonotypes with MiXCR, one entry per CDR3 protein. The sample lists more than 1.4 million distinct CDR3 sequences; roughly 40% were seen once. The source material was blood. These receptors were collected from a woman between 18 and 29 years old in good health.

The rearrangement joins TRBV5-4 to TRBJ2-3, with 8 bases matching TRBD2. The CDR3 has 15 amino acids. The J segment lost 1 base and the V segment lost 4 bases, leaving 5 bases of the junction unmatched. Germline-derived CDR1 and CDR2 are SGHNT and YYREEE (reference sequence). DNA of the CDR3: TGTGCCAGCAGCACGTCAGCGGGAGGCACAGATACGCAGTATTTT. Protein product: CASSTSAGGTDTQYF. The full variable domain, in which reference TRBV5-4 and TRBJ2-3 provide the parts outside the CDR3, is ETGVTQSPTHLIKTRGQQVTLRCSSQSGHNTVSWYQQALGQGPQFIFQYYREEENGRGNFPPRFSGLQFPNYSSELNVNALELDDSALYLCASSTSAGGTDTQYFGPGTRLTVL.

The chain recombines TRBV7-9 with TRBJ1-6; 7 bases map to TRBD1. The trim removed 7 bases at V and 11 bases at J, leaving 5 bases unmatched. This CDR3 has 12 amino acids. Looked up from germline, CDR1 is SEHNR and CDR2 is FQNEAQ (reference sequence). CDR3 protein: CASTDTGAPLHF. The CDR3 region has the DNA TGTGCCAGCACCGATACAGGGGCACCCCTCCACTTT.

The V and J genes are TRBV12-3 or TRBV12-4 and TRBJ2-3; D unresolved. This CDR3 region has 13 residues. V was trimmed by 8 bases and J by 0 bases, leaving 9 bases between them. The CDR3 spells CASVSQSTDTQYF. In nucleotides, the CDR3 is TGTGCCAGCGTTTCTCAAAGCACAGATACGCAGTATTTT.

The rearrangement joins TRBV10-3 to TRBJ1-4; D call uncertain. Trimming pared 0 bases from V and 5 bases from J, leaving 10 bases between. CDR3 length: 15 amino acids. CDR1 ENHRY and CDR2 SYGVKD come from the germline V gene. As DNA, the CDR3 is TGTGCCATCAGTGAGTCCGGGATGGGGAATGAAAAACTGTTTTTT. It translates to CAISESGMGNEKLFF.

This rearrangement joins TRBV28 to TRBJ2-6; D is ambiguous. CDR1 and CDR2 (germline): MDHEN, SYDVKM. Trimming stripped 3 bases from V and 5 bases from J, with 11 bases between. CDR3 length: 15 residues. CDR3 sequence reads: CASSFGVARANVLTF. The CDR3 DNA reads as TGTGCCAGCAGTTTTGGCGTCGCTAGGGCCAACGTCCTGACTTTC.

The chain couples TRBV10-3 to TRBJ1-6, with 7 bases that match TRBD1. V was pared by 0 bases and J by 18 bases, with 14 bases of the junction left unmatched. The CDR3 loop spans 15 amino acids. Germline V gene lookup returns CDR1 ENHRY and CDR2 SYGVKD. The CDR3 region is CAISESLTGSQAPHF. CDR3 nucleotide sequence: TGTGCCATCAGTGAGTCGTTGACAGGGAGTCAGGCCCCCCACTTT.

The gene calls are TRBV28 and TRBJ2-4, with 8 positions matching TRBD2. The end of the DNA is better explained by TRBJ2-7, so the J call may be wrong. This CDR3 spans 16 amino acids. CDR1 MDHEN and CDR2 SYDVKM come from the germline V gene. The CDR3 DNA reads TGTGCCAGCAGCACTCCCTGGCGGGGGGACTCCTACGAGCAGTACTTC. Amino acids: CASSTPWRGDSYEQYF.

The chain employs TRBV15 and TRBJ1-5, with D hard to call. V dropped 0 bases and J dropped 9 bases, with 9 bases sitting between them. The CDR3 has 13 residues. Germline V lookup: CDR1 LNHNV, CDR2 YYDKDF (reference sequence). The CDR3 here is CATSRDGSRPQHF. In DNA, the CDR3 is TGTGCCACCAGCAGAGACGGTTCGCGGCCCCAGCATTTT.

The CDR3, as DNA: TGTGCCAGCAGCTTGGGCTTTGTGTACAATGAGCAGTACTTC. Its protein product is CASSLGFVYNEQYF. This rearrangement joins TRBV7-3 to TRBJ2-1; D is unclear. Matching the DNA end better, TRBJ2-7 makes the J call doubtful. The CDR3 is 14 residues long. Germline V CDR1 and CDR2: SGHTA, FQGTGA.

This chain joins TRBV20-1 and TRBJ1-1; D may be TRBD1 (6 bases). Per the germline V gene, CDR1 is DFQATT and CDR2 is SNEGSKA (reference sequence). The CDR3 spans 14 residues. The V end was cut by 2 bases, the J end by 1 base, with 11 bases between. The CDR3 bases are TGCAGTGCTAGACCGGGGACAACGAACACTGAAGCTTTCTTT. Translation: CSARPGTTNTEAFF.

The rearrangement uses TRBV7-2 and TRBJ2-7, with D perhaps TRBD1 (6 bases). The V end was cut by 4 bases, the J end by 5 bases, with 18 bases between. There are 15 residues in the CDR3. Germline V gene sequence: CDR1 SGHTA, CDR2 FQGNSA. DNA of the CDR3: TGTGCCAGCAGCTACCCAACTTATGCAGGGGACGAGCAGTACTTC. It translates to CASSYPTYAGDEQYF.

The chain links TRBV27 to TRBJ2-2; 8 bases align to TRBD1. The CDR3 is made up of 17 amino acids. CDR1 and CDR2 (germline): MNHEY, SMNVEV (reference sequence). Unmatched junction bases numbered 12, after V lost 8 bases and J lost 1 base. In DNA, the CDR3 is TGTGCCAGCGGGTACCGAATCGGGACAGGGAACACCGGGGAGCTGTTTTTT. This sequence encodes CASGYRIGTGNTGELFF.

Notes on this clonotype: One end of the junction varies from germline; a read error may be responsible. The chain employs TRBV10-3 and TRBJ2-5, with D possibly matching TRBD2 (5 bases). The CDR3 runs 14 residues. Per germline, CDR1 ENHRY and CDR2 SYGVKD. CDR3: CAIRESVRVETQYF. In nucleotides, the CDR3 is TGTGCCATCCGTGAGTCAGTGAGGGTGGAGACCCAGTACTTC.

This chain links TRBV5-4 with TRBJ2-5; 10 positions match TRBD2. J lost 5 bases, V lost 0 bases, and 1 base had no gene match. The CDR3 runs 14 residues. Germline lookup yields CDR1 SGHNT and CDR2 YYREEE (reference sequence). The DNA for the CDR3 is TGTGCCAGCAGCTTGGAGGGACTAGCGGAGACCCAGTACTTC. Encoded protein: CASSLEGLAETQYF. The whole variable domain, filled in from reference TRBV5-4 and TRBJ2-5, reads ETGVTQSPTHLIKTRGQQVTLRCSSQSGHNTVSWYQQALGQGPQFIFQYYREEENGRGNFPPRFSGLQFPNYSSELNVNALELDDSALYLCASSLEGLAETQYFGPGTRLLVL.

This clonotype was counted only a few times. The DNA for the CDR3 is TGTGCCAGCAGACCGTATCATTTTGCCTACGAGCAGTACTTC. This gives the protein CASRPYHFAYEQYF. The rearrangement joins TRBV5-8 to TRBJ2-7; D is unclear. The CDR3 runs to 14 residues. V lost 5 bases, J lost 2 bases, and 14 bases lay in between. Germline V gene sequence: CDR1 SGHTS, CDR2 YDEGEE.

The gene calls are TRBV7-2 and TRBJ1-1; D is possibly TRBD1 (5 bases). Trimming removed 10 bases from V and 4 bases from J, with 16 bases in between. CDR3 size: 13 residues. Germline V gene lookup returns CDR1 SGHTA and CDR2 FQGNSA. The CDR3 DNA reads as TGTGCCACCCCTAGGGGTCTTTTCACTGAAGCTTTCTTT. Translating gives CATPRGLFTEAFF. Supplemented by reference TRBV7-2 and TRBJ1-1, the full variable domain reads GAGVSQSPSNKVTEKGKDVELRCDPISGHTALYWYRQSLGQGLEFLIYFQGNSAPDKSGLPSDRFSAERTGGSVSTLTIQRTQQEDSAVYLCATPRGLFTEAFFGQGTRLTVV.

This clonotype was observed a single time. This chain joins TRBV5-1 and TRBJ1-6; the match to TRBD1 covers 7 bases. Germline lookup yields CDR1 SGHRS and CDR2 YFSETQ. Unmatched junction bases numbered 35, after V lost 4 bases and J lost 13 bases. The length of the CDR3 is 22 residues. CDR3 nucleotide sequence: TGCGCCAGCAGCCTAAACCGACCCGGGACAGAGAAACGAGCTGTAATCCGGTGGCCCCTCCACTTT. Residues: CASSLNRPGTEKRAVIRWPLHF.

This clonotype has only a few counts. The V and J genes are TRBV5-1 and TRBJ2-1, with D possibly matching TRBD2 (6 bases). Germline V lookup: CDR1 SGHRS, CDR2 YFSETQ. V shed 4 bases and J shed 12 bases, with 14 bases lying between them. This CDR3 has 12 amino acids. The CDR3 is CASSQDYLLQFF. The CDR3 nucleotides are TGCGCCAGCAGCCAGGACTACCTACTGCAGTTCTTC.

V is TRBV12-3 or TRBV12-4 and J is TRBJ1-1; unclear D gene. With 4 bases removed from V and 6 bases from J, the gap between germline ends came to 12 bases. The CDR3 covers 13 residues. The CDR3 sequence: CASSSFYGAEAFF. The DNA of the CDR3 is TGTGCCAGCAGTTCGTTCTACGGGGCTGAAGCTTTCTTT.

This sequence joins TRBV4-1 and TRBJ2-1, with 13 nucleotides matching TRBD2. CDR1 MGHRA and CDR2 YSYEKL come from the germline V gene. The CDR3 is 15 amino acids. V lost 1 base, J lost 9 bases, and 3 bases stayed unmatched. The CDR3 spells CASSQGTSGSLEQFF. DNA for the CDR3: TGCGCCAGCAGCCAAGGGACTAGCGGGAGTCTTGAGCAGTTCTTC.

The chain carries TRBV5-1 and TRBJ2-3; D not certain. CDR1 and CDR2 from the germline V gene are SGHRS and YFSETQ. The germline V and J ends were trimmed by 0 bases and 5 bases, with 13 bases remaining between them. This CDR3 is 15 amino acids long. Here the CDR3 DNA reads TGCGCCAGCAGCTTGGGGGCCCCACTGGGAGATACGCAGTATTTT. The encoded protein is CASSLGAPLGDTQYF.

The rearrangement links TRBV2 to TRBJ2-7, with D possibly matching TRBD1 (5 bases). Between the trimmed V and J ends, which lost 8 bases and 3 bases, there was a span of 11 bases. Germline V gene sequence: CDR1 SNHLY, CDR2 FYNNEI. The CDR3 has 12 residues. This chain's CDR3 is CASGTGYYEQYF. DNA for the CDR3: TGTGCCAGCGGAACAGGCTACTACGAGCAGTACTTC.

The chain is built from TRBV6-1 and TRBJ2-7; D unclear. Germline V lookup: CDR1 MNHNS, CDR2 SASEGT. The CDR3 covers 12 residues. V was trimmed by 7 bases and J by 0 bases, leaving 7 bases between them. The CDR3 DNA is TGTGCCAGCACGTCGACCTCCTACGAGCAGTACTTC. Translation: CASTSTSYEQYF.

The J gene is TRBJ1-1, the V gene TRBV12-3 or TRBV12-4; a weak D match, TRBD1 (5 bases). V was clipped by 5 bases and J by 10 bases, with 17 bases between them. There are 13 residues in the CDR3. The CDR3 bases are TGTGCCAGCAGTCGCGGGGAGGGGCGGGCAGCTTTCTTT. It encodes CASSRGEGRAAFF.

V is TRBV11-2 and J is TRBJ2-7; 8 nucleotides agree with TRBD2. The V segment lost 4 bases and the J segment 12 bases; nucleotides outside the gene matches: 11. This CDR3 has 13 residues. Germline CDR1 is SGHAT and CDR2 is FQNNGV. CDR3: CASSSGGAWGGYF. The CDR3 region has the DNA TGTGCCAGCAGCTCCGGGGGGGCATGGGGTGGGTACTTC.